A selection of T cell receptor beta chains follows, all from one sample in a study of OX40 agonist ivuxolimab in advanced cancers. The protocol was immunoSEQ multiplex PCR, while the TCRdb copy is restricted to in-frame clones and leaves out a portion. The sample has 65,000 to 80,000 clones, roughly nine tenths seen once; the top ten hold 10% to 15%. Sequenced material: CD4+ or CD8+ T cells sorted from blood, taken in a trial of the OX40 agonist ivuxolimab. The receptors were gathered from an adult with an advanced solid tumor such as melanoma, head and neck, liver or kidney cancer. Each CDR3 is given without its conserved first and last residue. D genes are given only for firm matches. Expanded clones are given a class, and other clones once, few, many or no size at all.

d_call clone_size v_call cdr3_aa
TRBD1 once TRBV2 ASGRVEGAGEAF
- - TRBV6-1 AAGPGRRSNDEQF
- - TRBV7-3 ASSLDVGDTQY
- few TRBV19 ASSPTGVEQY
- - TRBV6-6 ASSYPSDQETQY
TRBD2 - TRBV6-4 ASSDSSGSYNEQF
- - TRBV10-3 AITGRTFDTQY
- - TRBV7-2 ASSQQETQY
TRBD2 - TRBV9 ASSKGLAYEQF
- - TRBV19 ASSIPTAQSSYNEQF
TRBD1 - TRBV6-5 ASSYATGGNEKLF
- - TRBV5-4 ASADYSLKNYGYT
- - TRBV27 ASSLISGPGEQF
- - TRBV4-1 ASSHPPREETQY
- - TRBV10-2 ASRGSSGGYT
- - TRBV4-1 ASSQVREREKLF
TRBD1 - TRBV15 ATSATGGYEQY
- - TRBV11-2 VSSARTGLDTGELF
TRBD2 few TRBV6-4 ASSDSTSGSEQF
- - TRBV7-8 ASSAEAPGLSYGYT
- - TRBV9 ASSADGDGEKLF
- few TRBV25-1 ASSEWKGTNTGELF
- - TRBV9 ASSVAAGWSYEQY
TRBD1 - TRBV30 AGTGGMETQY
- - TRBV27 ASSLSAYEQY
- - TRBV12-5 ASGPQTNNEQF
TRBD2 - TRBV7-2 ASSLGTSGSNEQY
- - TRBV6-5 ASSYLGEGAYEQY
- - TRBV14 ASGQPGSGSSYEQY
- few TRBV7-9 ASSSGSTGHYEQY
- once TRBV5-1 ASSLRSSLTYEQY
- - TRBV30 AWMYDGYEQY
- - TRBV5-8 ASSLGLGREQY